The clone carrying this T cell receptor (beta chain) showed up just a few times. Its target is unknown. This specimen comes from a study of identical twins. TCRdb recomputed calls from the 5' RACE reads with MiXCR, one row per CDR3 protein. Of around 340,000 distinct CDR3 sequences listed, more than 9% are singletons. Overall study findings and caveats: Models underestimated out-of-frame TCR alpha sharing in monozygotic twins. Zero-insertion analyses could be partly confounded by invariant MAIT and iNKT cells. Abundant beta clonotypes from cord blood bore fewer insertions; memory repertoires lacked this pattern.

Healthy Caucasian individuals made up all the donors. The V gene's germline CDR1 is MNHEY and CDR2 SVGAGI. The CDR3 spans 12 residues. The V gene end was trimmed by 9 bases and the J gene end by 5 bases; junction bases not matched to a gene: 6. These sequences were also reported in another study, on yellow fever vaccine responses in identical twins.

The sequence derives from a woman in her late teens or twenties in good health. Specimen: CD8+ T cells sorted from blood. V gene TRBV6-5 combines with J gene TRBJ2-7; 8 bases are shared with TRBD1. CDR3 region: CASGDRFNEQYF. As DNA, the CDR3 is TGTGCCAGTGGGGACAGGTTCAACGAGCAGTACTTC.